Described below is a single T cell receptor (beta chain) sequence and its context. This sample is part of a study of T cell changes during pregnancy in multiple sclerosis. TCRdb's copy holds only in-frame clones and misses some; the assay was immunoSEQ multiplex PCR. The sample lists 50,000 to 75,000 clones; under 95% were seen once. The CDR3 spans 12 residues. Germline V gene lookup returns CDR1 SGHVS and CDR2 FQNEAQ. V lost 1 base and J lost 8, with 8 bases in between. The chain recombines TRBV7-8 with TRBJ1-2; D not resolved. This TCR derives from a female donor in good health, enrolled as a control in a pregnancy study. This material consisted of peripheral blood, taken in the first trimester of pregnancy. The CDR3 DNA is TGTGCCAGCAGCTTAGAAAAACGGGGCTACACCTTC. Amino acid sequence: CASSLEKRGYTF.